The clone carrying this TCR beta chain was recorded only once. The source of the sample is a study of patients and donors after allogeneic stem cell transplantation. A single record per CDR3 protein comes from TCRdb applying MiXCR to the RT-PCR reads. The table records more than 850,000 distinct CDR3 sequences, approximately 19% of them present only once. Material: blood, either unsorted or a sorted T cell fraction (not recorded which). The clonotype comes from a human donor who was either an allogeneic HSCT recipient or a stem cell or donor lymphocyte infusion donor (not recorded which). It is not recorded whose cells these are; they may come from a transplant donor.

CDR3 in amino acids: CSARVGGGPWDTQYF. In nucleotides, the CDR3 is TGCAGTGCTAGAGTGGGGGGAGGGCCTTGGGATACGCAGTATTTT. The J gene is TRBJ2-3, the V gene TRBV20-1; TRBD2 agrees at 7 bases. CDR3 length: 15 residues. V shed 1 base, J shed 6 bases, and the junction held 10 bases outside the gene matches. Germline loops: CDR1 DFQATT, CDR2 SNEGSKA (reference sequence).